What follows are 11 T cell receptor beta chains derived from one specimen sequenced in a study of cytomegalovirus exposure and HLA in healthy donors. A multiplex PCR was run with 60 Vbeta primers and 13 Jbeta primers. TCRdb's copy holds only in-frame clones and misses some; the assay was immunoSEQ multiplex PCR. The sample holds roughly 150,000 clones, 75% to 85% seen once. Sequencing used PBMCs. These TCRs come from a middle-aged woman in good health and CMV-seropositive.

J is TRBJ2-4 and V is TRBV2; D not certain. V shed 4 bases and J shed 5 bases, with 6 bases lying between them. Germline V gene sequence: CDR1 SNHLY, CDR2 FYNNEI. CDR3 length equals 12 residues. The CDR3 sequence: CASSGRENIQYF. The CDR3 DNA reads as TGTGCCAGCAGTGGACGGGAAAACATTCAGTACTTC.

This clone was detected only a few times. The same CDR3 can be traced to other DNA sequences in this sample. The chain has TRBV11-3 and TRBJ2-7; D is uncertain. The germline gives CDR1 SGHNT, CDR2 YENEEA. V was trimmed by 5 bases and J by 3 bases, leaving 5 bases between them. The CDR3 runs to 11 residues. The CDR3, as DNA: TGTGCCAGCAGCCGAGACTACGAGCAGTACTTC. It codes for CASSRDYEQYF.

The J gene is TRBJ2-1, the V gene TRBV5-1, with TRBD2 matching 11 bases. The J segment lost 11 bases and the V segment lost 0 bases, leaving 10 bases of the junction unmatched. This CDR3 comprises 16 residues. Germline loops: CDR1 SGHRS, CDR2 YFSETQ. The CDR3 bases are TGCGCCAGCAGCTTGGTAGCGGGAGGGGGATACCGGAAGCAGTTCTTC. Its protein product is CASSLVAGGGYRKQFF.

As to this clone: A read error may produce the germline difference seen at one junction end. Other DNA variants within this sample encode the same CDR3. The V and J genes are TRBV4-1 and TRBJ2-7; TRBD1 might be the D (6 bases). Per the germline V gene, CDR1 is MGHRA and CDR2 is YSYEKL. CDR3 length equals 15 residues. The CDR3 spells CASSRASGDPYEQYF. The CDR3 DNA reads TGCGCCAGTAGCCGAGCATCAGGGGATCCCTACGAGCAGTACTTC.

This chain links TRBV5-6 with TRBJ1-1; 7 nucleotides match TRBD1. The length of the CDR3 is 15 residues. The germline CDR1 and CDR2 sequences are SGHDT and YYEEEE. Trimming took 4 bases from V and 4 from J; bases not matched to a gene: 10. The CDR3 DNA reads as TGTGCCAGCAGCGTCCGAGGGGGCGAAGGCACTGAAGCTTTCTTT. Translating it yields CASSVRGGEGTEAFF.

V gene TRBV5-1 combines with J gene TRBJ2-1; 8 bases agree with TRBD2. CDR3 length equals 15 residues. With V trimmed by 4 bases and J by 4 bases, 7 bases remained unmatched. Germline CDR1 is SGHRS and CDR2 is YFSETQ. The CDR3 DNA sequence: TGCGCCAGCAGCCTGACCGGGACTAGTTACAATGAGCAGTTCTTC. This codes for CASSLTGTSYNEQFF.

The V and J genes are TRBV6-1 and TRBJ2-1; 12 positions match TRBD2. The CDR3 loop spans 15 amino acids. V lost 6 bases to trimming and J lost 7 bases; unmatched junction nucleotides: 7. From germline, CDR1 is MNHNS and CDR2 SASEGT. The CDR3 DNA reads as TGTGCCAGCAGCCGACTAGCGGGGGTTTGGAATGAGCAGTTCTTC. Its translation: CASSRLAGVWNEQFF.

Comment on this clone: A read error may produce the germline difference seen at one junction end. V and J are TRBV7-7 and TRBJ2-3; TRBD1 agrees at 7 bases. Germline V gene data show CDR1 as SSHAT and CDR2 as FNYEAQ (reference sequence). This CDR3 region has 14 residues. CDR3 loop: CASSLGQRTDTQYF. The DNA of the CDR3 is TGTGCTAGCAGCTTGGGACAGCGCACAGATACGCAGTATTTT.

The chain links TRBV19 to TRBJ2-7; 8 bases are a match to TRBD1. The CDR3 sequence is 14 residues long. Germline V CDR1 and CDR2: LNHDA, SQIVND (reference sequence). The ends lost 3 bases at V and 5 bases at J; junction bases unmatched: 6. The CDR3 coding sequence is TGTGCCAGTAGTATGATTCAGGGGGCCCACGAGCAGTACTTC. Translation gives CASSMIQGAHEQYF.

The table lists this clone with a count of one. Other nucleotide sequences from this sample produce the same CDR3. This chain uses TRBV12-5 with TRBJ2-3; TRBD1 matches 10 bases. The junction had 5 bases not matched to a gene; V was cut back by 4 bases and J by 1 base. CDR1 is LGHNT and CDR2 is FRNRAP in the germline V gene. This CDR3 comprises 16 residues. CDR3 bases: TGTGCTAGTGGTTCCGGACAGGGGGGGGGCACAGATACGCAGTATTTT. Protein: CASGSGQGGGTDTQYF. Looking up the rest from reference TRBV12-5 and TRBJ2-3 gives the full variable domain: DARVTQTPRHKVTEMGQEVTMRCQPILGHNTVFWYRQTMMQGLELLAYFRNRAPLDDSGMPKDRFSAEMPDATLATLKIQPSEPRDSAVYFCASGSGQGGGTDTQYFGPGTRLTVL.

V gene TRBV9 combines with J gene TRBJ2-3, with D tentatively TRBD1 (6 bases). V lost 3 bases to trimming and J lost 1 base, with 15 bases between them. The germline gives CDR1 SGDLS, CDR2 YYNGEE. The CDR3 is 16 amino acids. CDR3 sequence (DNA): TGTGCCAGCAGCGCAACTCAGGGGAGTGGCACAGATACGCAGTATTTT. This sequence encodes CASSATQGSGTDTQYF.